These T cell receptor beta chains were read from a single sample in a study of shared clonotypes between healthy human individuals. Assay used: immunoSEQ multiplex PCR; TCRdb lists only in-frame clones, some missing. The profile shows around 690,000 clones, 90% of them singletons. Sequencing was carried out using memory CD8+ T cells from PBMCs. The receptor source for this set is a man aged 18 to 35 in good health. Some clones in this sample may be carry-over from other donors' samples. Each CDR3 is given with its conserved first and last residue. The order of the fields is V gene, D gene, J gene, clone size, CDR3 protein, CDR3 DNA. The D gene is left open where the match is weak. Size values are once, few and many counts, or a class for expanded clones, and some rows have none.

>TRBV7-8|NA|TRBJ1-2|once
CASSSDLWGYTF
TGTGCCAGCAGCTCCGACTTGTGGGGCTACACCTTC
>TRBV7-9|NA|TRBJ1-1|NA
CASSSRVTEAFF
TGTGCCAGCAGCTCGAGGGTTACTGAAGCTTTCTTT
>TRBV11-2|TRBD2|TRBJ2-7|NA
CASSLGIRDYHPEQYF
TGTGCCAGCAGCTTAGGCATAAGGGACTACCATCCGGAGCAGTACTTC
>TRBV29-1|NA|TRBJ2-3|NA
CSVEPGEHSTDTQYF
TGCAGCGTTGAACCGGGGGAACATAGCACAGATACGCAGTATTTT
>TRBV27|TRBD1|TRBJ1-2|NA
CASSLGTGVFGYTF
TGTGCCAGCAGTTTAGGGACAGGGGTTTTTGGCTACACCTTC
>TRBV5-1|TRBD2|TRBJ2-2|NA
CASRSGRGTGELFF
TGCGCCAGCAGGAGCGGGAGGGGCACCGGGGAGCTGTTTTTT
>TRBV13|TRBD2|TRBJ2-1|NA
CASSLFGLAGVDEQFF
TGTGCCAGCAGCTTATTTGGCCTAGCGGGTGTGGATGAGCAGTTCTTC
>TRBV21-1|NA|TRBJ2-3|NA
CASSALLAGAADTQYF
TGTGCCAGCAGCGCCCTACTAGCGGGAGCGGCAGATACGCAGTATTTT
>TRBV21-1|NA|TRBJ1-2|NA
CASSGRRGGYTF
TGTGCCAGCAGCGGGAGGAGAGGAGGCTACACCTTC
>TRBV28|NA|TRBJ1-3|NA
CASSPDRLDSGNTIYF
TGTGCCAGCAGTCCCGACCGGTTGGACTCTGGAAACACCATATATTTT
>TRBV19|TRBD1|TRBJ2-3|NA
CASSLRQGPDTQYF
TGTGCCAGTAGTCTCAGACAGGGCCCAGATACGCAGTATTTT
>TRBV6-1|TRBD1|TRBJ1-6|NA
CASSGRTGNSPLHF
TGTGCCAGCAGTGGAAGGACAGGGAATTCACCCCTCCACTTT
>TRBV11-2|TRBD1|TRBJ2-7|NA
CASSFGTGAYEQYF
TGTGCCAGCAGCTTTGGGACAGGGGCCTACGAGCAGTACTTC
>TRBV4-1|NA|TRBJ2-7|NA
CASSQPRQDSSYEQYF
TGCGCCAGCAGCCAGCCCCGCCAGGACAGCTCCTACGAGCAGTACTTC
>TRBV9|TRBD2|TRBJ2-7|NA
CASSPLREGYEQYF
TGTGCCAGCAGTCCCCTGCGGGAGGGCTACGAGCAGTACTTC
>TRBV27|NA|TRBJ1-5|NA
CASSLNGRNQPQHF
TGTGCCAGCAGTTTAAACGGCCGAAATCAGCCCCAGCATTTT
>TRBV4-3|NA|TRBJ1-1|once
CASSHKIQNTEAFF
TGCGCCAGCAGCCATAAAATACAGAACACTGAAGCTTTCTTT
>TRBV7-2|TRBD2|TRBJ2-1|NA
CASSKRTSGSDNEQFF
TGTGCCAGCAGCAAACGGACTAGCGGGAGCGACAATGAGCAGTTCTTC
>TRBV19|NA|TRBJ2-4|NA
CASTNGLAQPALAKNIQYF
TGTGCCAGTACCAATGGGCTAGCCCAACCCGCGTTAGCCAAAAACATTCAGTACTTC
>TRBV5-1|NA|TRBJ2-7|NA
CASSTWTERLVYEQYF
TGCGCCAGCAGCACCTGGACAGAACGCCTCGTCTACGAGCAGTACTTC
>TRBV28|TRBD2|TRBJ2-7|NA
CASSLGLAGGITYEQYF
TGTGCCAGCAGTTTGGGGTTAGCGGGAGGTATAACCTACGAGCAGTACTTC
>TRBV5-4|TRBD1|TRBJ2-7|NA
CASSDRVAYEQYF
TGTGCCAGCAGTGACAGGGTGGCCTACGAGCAGTACTTC
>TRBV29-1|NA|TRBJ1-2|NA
CSAAWDYGYTF
TGCAGCGCCGCATGGGACTATGGCTACACCTTC
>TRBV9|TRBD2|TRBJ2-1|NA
CASSAPGTSSYNEQFF
TGTGCCAGCAGCGCCCCCGGGACTAGCTCCTACAATGAGCAGTTCTTC
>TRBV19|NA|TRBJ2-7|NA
CASSIVGRGARTEQYF
TGTGCCAGTAGTATAGTTGGGCGGGGAGCCCGGACGGAGCAGTACTTC
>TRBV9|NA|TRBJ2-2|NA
CASSVVAQRLNTGELFF
TGTGCCAGCAGCGTAGTTGCCCAGCGGTTGAACACCGGGGAGCTGTTTTTT
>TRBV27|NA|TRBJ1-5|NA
CASRLTGSNQPQHF
TGTGCCAGCAGGTTGACAGGTAGCAATCAGCCCCAGCATTTT
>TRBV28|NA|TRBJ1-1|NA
CASSWGLPNTEAFF
TGTGCCAGCAGTTGGGGACTCCCGAACACTGAAGCTTTCTTT
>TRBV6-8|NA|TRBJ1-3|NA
CASSYKGLRISGNTIYF
TGTGCCAGCAGTTATAAGGGCCTTCGGATCTCTGGAAACACCATATATTTT
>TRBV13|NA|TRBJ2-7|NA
CASSPNTGEGTYEQYF
TGTGCCAGCAGCCCGAACACAGGAGAGGGAACCTACGAGCAGTACTTC
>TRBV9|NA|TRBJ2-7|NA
CASSVNPGTNYEQYF
TGTGCCAGCAGCGTAAATCCCGGGACAAACTACGAGCAGTACTTC
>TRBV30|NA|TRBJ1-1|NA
CAWKEALNTEAFF
TGTGCCTGGAAGGAAGCCCTGAACACTGAAGCTTTCTTT
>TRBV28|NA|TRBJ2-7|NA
CATKTYEQYF
TGTGCCACCAAAACCTACGAGCAGTACTTC
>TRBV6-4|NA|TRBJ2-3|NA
CASSDLGVILSTDTQYF
TGTGCCAGCAGTGACCTGGGAGTTATTCTTAGCACAGATACGCAGTATTTT
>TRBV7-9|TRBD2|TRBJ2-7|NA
CASSSGLATYEQYF
TGTGCCAGCAGCTCCGGACTAGCGACCTACGAGCAGTACTTC
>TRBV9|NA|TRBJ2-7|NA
CASSALEGGEQYF
TGTGCCAGCAGCGCCCTGGAGGGAGGTGAGCAGTACTTC
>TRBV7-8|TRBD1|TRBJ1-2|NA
CASSFRGAGYGYTF
TGTGCCAGCAGCTTCAGGGGGGCAGGCTATGGCTACACCTTC
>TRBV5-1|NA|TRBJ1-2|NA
CASNDDGQSRYTF
TGCGCCAGCAACGACGATGGACAGTCACGCTACACCTTC
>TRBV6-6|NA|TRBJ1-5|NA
CASSDDRINQPQHF
TGTGCCAGCAGCGACGACAGGATCAATCAGCCCCAGCATTTT
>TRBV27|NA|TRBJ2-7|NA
CASSLGGGRFGEQYF
TGTGCCAGCAGTTTAGGTGGGGGGCGTTTTGGCGAGCAGTACTTC
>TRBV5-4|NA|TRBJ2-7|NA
CAASGGAYEQYF
TGTGCCGCATCCGGGGGAGCCTACGAGCAGTACTTC
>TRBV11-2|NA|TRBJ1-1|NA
CASSLGRVFGEAFF
TGTGCCAGCAGCTTAGGCCGGGTTTTCGGGGAAGCTTTCTTT
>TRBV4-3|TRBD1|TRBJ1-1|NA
CASSQDPGTANTEAFF
TGCGCCAGCAGCCAAGATCCCGGGACAGCGAACACTGAAGCTTTCTTT
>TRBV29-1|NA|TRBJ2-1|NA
CSVTIMSSYNEQFF
TGCAGCGTGACCATCATGAGCTCCTACAATGAGCAGTTCTTC
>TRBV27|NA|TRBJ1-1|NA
CASSLIHVRGPTEAFF
TGTGCCAGCAGTTTAATACATGTTCGGGGCCCCACTGAAGCTTTCTTT
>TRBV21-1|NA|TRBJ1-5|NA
CASVHRGGTSRYSNQPQHF
TGTGCCAGCGTACACCGGGGAGGGACTTCTCGTTATAGCAATCAGCCCCAGCATTTT
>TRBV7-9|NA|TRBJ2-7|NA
CASSLEGVALLQQYF
TGTGCCAGCAGCTTAGAAGGGGTCGCGCTACTACAGCAGTACTTC
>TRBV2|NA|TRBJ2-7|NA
CASGTGVTYEQYF
TGTGCCAGCGGTACGGGGGTTACGTACGAGCAGTACTTC
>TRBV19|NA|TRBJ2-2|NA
CASIEETGELFF
TGTGCCAGTATCGAAGAGACCGGGGAGCTGTTTTTT